This T cell receptor (beta chain) was captured in a study of glioma-infiltrating T cells after dendritic cell vaccination. Patients had residual fresh-frozen tumor tissue and more than two years of survival data. PBMC sampling occurred before vaccination, two weeks after the third dose, and at progression. V shed 7 bases and J 4 bases; nucleotides not matched to a gene: 11. Per germline, CDR1 SNHLY and CDR2 FYNNEI. The CDR3 is 15 amino acids. Some clones are missing from TCRdb's copy, which holds only in-frame ones; the method was immunoSEQ multiplex PCR. Of about 96,000 clones in the sample, approximately 81% were seen once.

The sequencing used blood, collected before dendritic cell vaccination. The rearrangement links TRBV2 to TRBJ2-5, with 8 positions matching TRBD1. This receptor was identified in a human donor with glioblastoma. In DNA, the CDR3 is TGTGCCAGCATACCCGATGCAGGGGGCTTAGAGACCCAGTACTTC. Translating gives CASIPDAGGLETQYF. Looking up the rest from reference TRBV2 and TRBJ2-5 gives the full variable domain: EPEVTQTPSHQVTQMGQEVILRCVPISNHLYFYWYRQILGQKVEFLVSFYNNEISEKSEIFDDQFSVERPDGSNFTLKIRSTKLEDSAMYFCASIPDAGGLETQYFGPGTRLLVL.